Below, one T cell receptor beta chain is given with its context. Measured with immunoSEQ multiplex PCR; TCRdb has only the in-frame clones, and not every one. The repertoire includes tens of thousands of clones, 85% to 95% of them detected once, and approximately 0.5% sits in the top ten. This entry is derived from a study of T cell changes during pregnancy in multiple sclerosis. The V and J ends lost 0 bases and 4 bases, in that order; junction bases with no gene match: 6. CDR1 and CDR2 from the germline V gene are LGHNA and YNFKEQ. This CDR3 is 17 amino acids long. The chain has TRBV4-2 and TRBJ2-6, with 7 positions matching TRBD2. This specimen consisted of CD4+ T cells from peripheral blood mononuclear cells, obtained in the third trimester of pregnancy. This TCR came from a female donor with multiple sclerosis, enrolled in a pregnancy study. The CDR3 DNA follows: TGTGCCAGCAGCCAAGAAGGACTAGTTGGCGGGGCCAACGTCCTGACTTTC. Its protein is CASSQEGLVGGANVLTF.